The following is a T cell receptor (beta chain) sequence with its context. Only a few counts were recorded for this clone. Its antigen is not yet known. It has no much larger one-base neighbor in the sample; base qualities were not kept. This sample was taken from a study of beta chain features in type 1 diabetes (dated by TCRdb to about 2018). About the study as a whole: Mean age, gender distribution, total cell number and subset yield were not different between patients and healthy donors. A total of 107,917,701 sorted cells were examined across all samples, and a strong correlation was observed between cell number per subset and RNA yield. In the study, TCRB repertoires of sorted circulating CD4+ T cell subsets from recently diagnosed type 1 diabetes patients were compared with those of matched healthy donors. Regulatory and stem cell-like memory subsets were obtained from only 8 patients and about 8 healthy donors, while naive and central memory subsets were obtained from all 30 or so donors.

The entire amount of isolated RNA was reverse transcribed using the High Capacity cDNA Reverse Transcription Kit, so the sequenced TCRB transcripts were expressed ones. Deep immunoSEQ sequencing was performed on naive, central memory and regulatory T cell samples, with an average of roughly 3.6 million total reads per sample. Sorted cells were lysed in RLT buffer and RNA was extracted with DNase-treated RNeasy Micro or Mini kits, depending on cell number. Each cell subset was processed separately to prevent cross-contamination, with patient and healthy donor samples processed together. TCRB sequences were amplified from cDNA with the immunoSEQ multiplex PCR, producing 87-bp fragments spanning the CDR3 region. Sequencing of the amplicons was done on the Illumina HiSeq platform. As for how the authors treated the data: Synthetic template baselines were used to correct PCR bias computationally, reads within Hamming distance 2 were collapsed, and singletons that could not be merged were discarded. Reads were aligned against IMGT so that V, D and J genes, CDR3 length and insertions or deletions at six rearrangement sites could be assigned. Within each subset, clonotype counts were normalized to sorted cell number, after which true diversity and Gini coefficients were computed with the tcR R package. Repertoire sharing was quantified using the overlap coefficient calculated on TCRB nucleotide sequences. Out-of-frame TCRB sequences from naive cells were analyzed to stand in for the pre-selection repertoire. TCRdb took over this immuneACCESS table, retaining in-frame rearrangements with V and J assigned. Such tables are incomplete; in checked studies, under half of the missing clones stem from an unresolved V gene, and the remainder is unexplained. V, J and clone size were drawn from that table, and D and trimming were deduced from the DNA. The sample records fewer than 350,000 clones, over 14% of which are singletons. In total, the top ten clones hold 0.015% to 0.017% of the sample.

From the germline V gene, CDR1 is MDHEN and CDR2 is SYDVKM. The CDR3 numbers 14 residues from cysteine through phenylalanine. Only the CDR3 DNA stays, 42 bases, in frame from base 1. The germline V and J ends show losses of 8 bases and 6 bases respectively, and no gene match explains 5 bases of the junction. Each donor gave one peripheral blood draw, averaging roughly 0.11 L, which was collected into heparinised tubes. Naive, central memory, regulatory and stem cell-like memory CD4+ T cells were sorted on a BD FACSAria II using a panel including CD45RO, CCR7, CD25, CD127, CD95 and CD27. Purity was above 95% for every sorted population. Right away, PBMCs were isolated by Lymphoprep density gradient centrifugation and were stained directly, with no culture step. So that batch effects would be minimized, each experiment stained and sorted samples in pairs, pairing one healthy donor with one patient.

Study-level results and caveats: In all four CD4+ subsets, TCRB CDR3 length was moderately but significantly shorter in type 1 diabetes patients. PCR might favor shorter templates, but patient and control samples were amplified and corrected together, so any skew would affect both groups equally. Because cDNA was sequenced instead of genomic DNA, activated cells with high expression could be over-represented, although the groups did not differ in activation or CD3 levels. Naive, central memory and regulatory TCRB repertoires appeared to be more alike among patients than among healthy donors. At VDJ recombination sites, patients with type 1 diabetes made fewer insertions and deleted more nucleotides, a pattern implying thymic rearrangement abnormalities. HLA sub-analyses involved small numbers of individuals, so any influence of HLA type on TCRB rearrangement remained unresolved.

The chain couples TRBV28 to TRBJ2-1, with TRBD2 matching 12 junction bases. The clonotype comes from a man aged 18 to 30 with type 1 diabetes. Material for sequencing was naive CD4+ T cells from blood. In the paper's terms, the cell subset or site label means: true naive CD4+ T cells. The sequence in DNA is TGTGCCAGCCGCGCTAGCGGGGGGGTCAATGAGCAGTTCTTC. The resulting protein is CASRASGGVNEQFF.